Listed below are T cell receptor beta chains from one sample, sequenced in a study of a mutant IDH1 vaccine in newly diagnosed glioma. Libraries were prepared by immunoSEQ multiplex PCR; TCRdb keeps only in-frame clonotypes and omits some of them. The profile covers about 43,000 clones, with less than 85% appearing a single time and about 2.2% taken by the ten largest. Antigens for these TCRs are unknown. Sequenced material: PBMCs, taken from a glioma patient whose treatment included an IDH1 peptide vaccine. The receptors originated from a woman younger than 35 with glioma. Some clones in this sample may be carry-over from other donors' samples. Both conserved end residues are part of each CDR3. The order of the fields is clone size, D gene, J gene, V gene, CDR3 DNA, CDR3 protein. D genes are given only for firm matches. The size of a clone is reported for some rows only, either as once, few or many, or as a class for expanded clones.

abundance: .
d_gene: .
j_gene: TRBJ2-7
v_gene: TRBV6-5
CDR3nt: TGTGCCAGCAGTTCTCACTACGAGCAGTACTTC
CDR3aa: CASSSHYEQYF

abundance: once
d_gene: .
j_gene: TRBJ1-4
v_gene: TRBV7-9
CDR3nt: TGTGCCAGCAGCCACTCTGCCTTCTGGGACGGTATTAATGAAAAACTGTTTTTT
CDR3aa: CASSHSAFWDGINEKLFF

abundance: once
d_gene: .
j_gene: TRBJ2-3
v_gene: TRBV19
CDR3nt: TGTGCCAGTAGTGACGGGACTCCGCTCGTATTTGGCACAGATACGCAGTATTTT
CDR3aa: CASSDGTPLVFGTDTQYF

abundance: .
d_gene: TRBD1
j_gene: TRBJ1-1
v_gene: TRBV6-6
CDR3nt: TGTGCCAGCAGTTACTCCTGGACAGGGATTTACACTGAAGCTTTCTTT
CDR3aa: CASSYSWTGIYTEAFF

abundance: .
d_gene: .
j_gene: TRBJ1-1
v_gene: TRBV18
CDR3nt: TGTGCCAGCTCACCATTGGGGGTTGAAGCTTTCTTT
CDR3aa: CASSPLGVEAFF

abundance: .
d_gene: TRBD2
j_gene: TRBJ2-3
v_gene: TRBV5-1
CDR3nt: TGCGCCAGCAGCTTGACTAGCGGGAGTTCAGATACGCAGTATTTT
CDR3aa: CASSLTSGSSDTQYF

abundance: .
d_gene: .
j_gene: TRBJ2-4
v_gene: TRBV29-1
CDR3nt: TGCAGCGTACGTCTTCTAGCCAAAAACATTCAGTACTTC
CDR3aa: CSVRLLAKNIQYF

abundance: .
d_gene: .
j_gene: TRBJ2-5
v_gene: TRBV20-1
CDR3nt: TGCAGTGCTAGGTCGGGAGAGACCCAGTACTTC
CDR3aa: CSARSGETQYF

abundance: few
d_gene: TRBD1
j_gene: TRBJ2-2
v_gene: TRBV7-6
CDR3nt: TGTGCCAGCAGCTTATTTGGGGGACAGGGGAACACCGGGGAGCTGTTTTTT
CDR3aa: CASSLFGGQGNTGELFF

abundance: .
d_gene: .
j_gene: TRBJ2-1
v_gene: TRBV9
CDR3nt: TGTGCCAGCAGCGTAGGGGGGGCTGTTTGGGCGGATGAGCAGTTCTTC
CDR3aa: CASSVGGAVWADEQFF

abundance: once
d_gene: TRBD2
j_gene: TRBJ2-2
v_gene: TRBV7-9
CDR3nt: TGTGCCAGCAGCTTTACGGGGGGACCCACCGGGGAGCTGTTTTTT
CDR3aa: CASSFTGGPTGELFF

abundance: .
d_gene: .
j_gene: TRBJ2-2
v_gene: TRBV4-2
CDR3nt: TGTGCCAGCAGCCAAACATGGGGTTTCGTGGCCGGGGAGCTGTTTTTT
CDR3aa: CASSQTWGFVAGELFF

abundance: .
d_gene: TRBD1
j_gene: TRBJ1-2
v_gene: TRBV19
CDR3nt: TGTGCCTCCTCTGGGGGACAGGCGGTCACCTTC
CDR3aa: CASSGGQAVTF

abundance: .
d_gene: TRBD1
j_gene: TRBJ2-7
v_gene: TRBV7-7
CDR3nt: TGTGCCAGCAGCGAGGACAGGGGCAACGAGCAGTACTTC
CDR3aa: CASSEDRGNEQYF

abundance: .
d_gene: .
j_gene: TRBJ1-1
v_gene: TRBV19
CDR3nt: TGTGCCAGTAGTATAGGGGGGGGGCTCACTGAAGCTTTCTTT
CDR3aa: CASSIGGGLTEAFF

abundance: .
d_gene: .
j_gene: TRBJ2-5
v_gene: TRBV11-1
CDR3nt: TGTGCCAGCAGCTTAGGAATAGACCAAGAGACCCAGTACTTC
CDR3aa: CASSLGIDQETQYF

abundance: .
d_gene: .
j_gene: TRBJ1-1
v_gene: TRBV19
CDR3nt: TGTGCCAGTAGTAGGGCCTTGAACACTGAAGCTTTCTTT
CDR3aa: CASSRALNTEAFF

abundance: .
d_gene: TRBD2
j_gene: TRBJ2-2
v_gene: TRBV5-5
CDR3nt: TGTGCCAGCATCCACGGGGGGGCGGGCACCGGGGAGCTGTTTTTT
CDR3aa: CASIHGGAGTGELFF

abundance: .
d_gene: .
j_gene: TRBJ1-2
v_gene: TRBV5-6
CDR3nt: TGTGCCAGCAGCTGGGGGACGATCCCGGGACGCCCGAACTATGGCTACACCTTC
CDR3aa: CASSWGTIPGRPNYGYTF

abundance: once
d_gene: .
j_gene: TRBJ1-1
v_gene: TRBV9
CDR3nt: TGTGCCAGCAGCGTAGGCGCCTCAGTCGGAACTGAAGCTTTCTTT
CDR3aa: CASSVGASVGTEAFF

abundance: .
d_gene: .
j_gene: TRBJ1-2
v_gene: TRBV29-1
CDR3nt: TGCAGCGTCGAGGACCCATTTAACTATGGCTACACCTTC
CDR3aa: CSVEDPFNYGYTF

abundance: .
d_gene: TRBD1
j_gene: TRBJ1-1
v_gene: TRBV7-9
CDR3nt: TGTGCCAGCAGCTCATCCGGGGACAGGGGCACTGAAGCTTTCTTT
CDR3aa: CASSSSGDRGTEAFF

abundance: .
d_gene: TRBD1
j_gene: TRBJ2-7
v_gene: TRBV7-9
CDR3nt: TGTGCCAGCAGCTTATGGACAGGGGATACCGAGCAGTACTTC
CDR3aa: CASSLWTGDTEQYF

abundance: .
d_gene: TRBD1
j_gene: TRBJ1-2
v_gene: TRBV29-1
CDR3nt: TGCAGCGTCCGGACAGGGGAAAAGAATGGCTACACCTTC
CDR3aa: CSVRTGEKNGYTF

abundance: .
d_gene: .
j_gene: TRBJ2-7
v_gene: TRBV30
CDR3nt: TGTGCCTGTGGACTGGGGTCGGGGTACGAGCAGTACTTC
CDR3aa: CACGLGSGYEQYF

abundance: .
d_gene: .
j_gene: TRBJ1-1
v_gene: TRBV14
CDR3nt: TGTGCCAGCAGCCAACTGTACACTGAAGCTTTCTTT
CDR3aa: CASSQLYTEAFF

abundance: .
d_gene: .
j_gene: TRBJ2-2
v_gene: TRBV2
CDR3nt: TGTGCCAGCAGCTCCGGGACACGCCGCGGGGAGCTGTTTTTT
CDR3aa: CASSSGTRRGELFF

abundance: .
d_gene: TRBD2
j_gene: TRBJ2-7
v_gene: TRBV7-7
CDR3nt: TGTGCTAGCAGCTTAGGACTAGCGGGAGTGGACGAGCAGTACTTC
CDR3aa: CASSLGLAGVDEQYF

abundance: .
d_gene: .
j_gene: TRBJ2-6
v_gene: TRBV6-4
CDR3nt: TGTGCCAGCAGTGATGATACTGGGGCCAACGTCCTGACTTTC
CDR3aa: CASSDDTGANVLTF

abundance: .
d_gene: .
j_gene: TRBJ2-7
v_gene: TRBV7-8
CDR3nt: TGTGCCAGCAGCTTTTATGGGCCCTACGAGCAGTACTTC
CDR3aa: CASSFYGPYEQYF

abundance: .
d_gene: TRBD1
j_gene: TRBJ2-7
v_gene: TRBV6-1
CDR3nt: TGTGCCAGCAGCCTGGGACAGGGGGCCCCTTACGAGCAGTACTTC
CDR3aa: CASSLGQGAPYEQYF

abundance: .
d_gene: .
j_gene: TRBJ1-2
v_gene: TRBV6-4
CDR3nt: TGTGCCAGCAGTGAATCACAGGGTCCAGGGGCCTACACCTTC
CDR3aa: CASSESQGPGAYTF

abundance: .
d_gene: .
j_gene: TRBJ2-7
v_gene: TRBV9
CDR3nt: TGTGCCAGCAGCGTAGATGGAAGGTCCTACGAGCAGTACTTC
CDR3aa: CASSVDGRSYEQYF

abundance: few
d_gene: TRBD1
j_gene: TRBJ1-1
v_gene: TRBV2
CDR3nt: TGTGCCAGCAGCGACCCGTCCTTGGGACAGACTCAGGGGGAAGCTTTCTTT
CDR3aa: CASSDPSLGQTQGEAFF

abundance: .
d_gene: .
j_gene: TRBJ1-1
v_gene: TRBV25-1
CDR3nt: TGTGCCAGCAGTCCATGGCCTACTTTGAACACTGAAGCTTTCTTT
CDR3aa: CASSPWPTLNTEAFF

abundance: .
d_gene: TRBD2
j_gene: TRBJ2-3
v_gene: TRBV29-1
CDR3nt: TGCAGCGTAAGTGGTTCGGGAGGAAGAGATACGCAGTATTTT
CDR3aa: CSVSGSGGRDTQYF

abundance: .
d_gene: .
j_gene: TRBJ1-4
v_gene: TRBV19
CDR3nt: TGTGCCAGTAGCAGTGGAATCTGGGATGAAAAACTGTTTTTT
CDR3aa: CASSSGIWDEKLFF

abundance: .
d_gene: .
j_gene: TRBJ1-1
v_gene: TRBV6-5
CDR3nt: TGTGCCAGCAGTTACTCGGGGGGGAACACTGAAGCTTTCTTT
CDR3aa: CASSYSGGNTEAFF

abundance: .
d_gene: TRBD2
j_gene: TRBJ2-1
v_gene: TRBV19
CDR3nt: TGTGCCAGTAGTTTTCCCGGGACTAGCTCCTACAATGAGCAGTTCTTC
CDR3aa: CASSFPGTSSYNEQFF